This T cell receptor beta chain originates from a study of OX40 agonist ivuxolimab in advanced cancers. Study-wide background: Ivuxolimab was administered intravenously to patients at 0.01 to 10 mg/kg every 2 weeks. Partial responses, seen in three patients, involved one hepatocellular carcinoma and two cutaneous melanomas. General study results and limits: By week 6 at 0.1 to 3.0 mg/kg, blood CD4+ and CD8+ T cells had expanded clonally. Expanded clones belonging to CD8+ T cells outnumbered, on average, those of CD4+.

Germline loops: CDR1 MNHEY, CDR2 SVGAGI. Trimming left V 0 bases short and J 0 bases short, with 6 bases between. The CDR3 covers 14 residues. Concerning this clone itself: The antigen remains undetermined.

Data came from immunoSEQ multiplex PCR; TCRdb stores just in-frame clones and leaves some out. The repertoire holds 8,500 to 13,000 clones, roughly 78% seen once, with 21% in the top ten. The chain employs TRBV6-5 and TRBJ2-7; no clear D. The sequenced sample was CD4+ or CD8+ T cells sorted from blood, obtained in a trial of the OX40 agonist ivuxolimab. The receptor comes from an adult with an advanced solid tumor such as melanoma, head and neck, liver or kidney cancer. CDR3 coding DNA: TGTGCCAGCAGTTACTCGGCGAACTCCTACGAGCAGTACTTC. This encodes CASSYSANSYEQYF.